This entry describes one TCR beta chain. The antigen this receptor binds is unknown. It has no much larger one-base neighbor in the sample; base qualities were not kept. The sample belongs to a study of blood T cell repertoires in COVID-19 (dated by TCRdb to about 2020). Regarding the study in general: Collaborator samples came from the United States, Italy and Spain and covered acute and convalescent phases of COVID-19. Deeply sampled blood TCRbeta repertoires from subjects exposed to, actively infected with, or recovered from COVID-19 were included in the dataset. Samples were obtained from the ongoing ImmuneRACE study (first 160 participants) and from 1,254 subjects provided by 6 global collaborators. The material from the prospective study consisted of cDNA or gDNA derived from T cells, B-cell-depleted T cells, or PBMCs. Sample metadata almost always included a de-identified subject ID, COVID-19 status, age in years and sex. Where HLA class I and class II types were available, the types were taken from metadata supplied by the sample provider, not from assay-based typing. The repertoires were released in a freely available public database intended as a resource for research on the immune response to SARS-CoV-2.

Results and caveats for the whole study, not just this receptor: The quantity of clinical and demographic metadata differed by source and by participant and was supplied without curation.

TCRbeta CDR3 regions were amplified from genomic DNA using the immunoSEQ Assay, a bias-controlled multiplex PCR. Processing in the source paper ran as follows. The number of nucleated cells in each sample was estimated by amplification of reference gene primers within the assay. To quantify the absolute abundance of each unique TCRbeta CDR3 rearrangement, sequence reads were collapsed and filtered. For each sample, productive Simpson clonality was calculated by taking the square root of Simpson's diversity index across productive rearrangements. TCRdb retrieved this table from immuneACCESS and kept in-frame rearrangements only. Not all clones are present; in checked studies, unresolved V genes account for under half, and no reason is known for the remainder. D and trimming were read from the DNA, whereas the V and J calls and clone size are those reported in that table. This sample gives under 45,000 clones in total; 85% of them show up just once. 5% to 7% of the sample is in the top ten clones.

Inclusive of the bounding cysteine and phenylalanine, the CDR3 is 13 residues long. The CDR3 DNA has 39 bases and is translated from base 1. V was cut back by 7 bases and J by 2 bases, leaving a gap of 11 bases between them. Via the germline V gene, CDR1 is MNHEY and CDR2 SVGAGI. The collaborating institutions used their own protocols to collect whole blood in K2EDTA tubes. Collaborator samples were shipped for TCRbeta analysis as frozen whole blood, isolated PBMCs, or DNA extracted from either sample type. The sequence was obtained from a man over 45 with active COVID-19. The V and J segments used are TRBV6-5 and TRBJ1-2; TRBD1 is a possible D gene, resting on 6 matching bases. The sequenced sample consisted of peripheral blood. The CDR3 has the sequence CASTSTGNYGYTF. The DNA sequence is TGTGCCAGCACCAGTACAGGGAACTATGGCTACACCTTC.